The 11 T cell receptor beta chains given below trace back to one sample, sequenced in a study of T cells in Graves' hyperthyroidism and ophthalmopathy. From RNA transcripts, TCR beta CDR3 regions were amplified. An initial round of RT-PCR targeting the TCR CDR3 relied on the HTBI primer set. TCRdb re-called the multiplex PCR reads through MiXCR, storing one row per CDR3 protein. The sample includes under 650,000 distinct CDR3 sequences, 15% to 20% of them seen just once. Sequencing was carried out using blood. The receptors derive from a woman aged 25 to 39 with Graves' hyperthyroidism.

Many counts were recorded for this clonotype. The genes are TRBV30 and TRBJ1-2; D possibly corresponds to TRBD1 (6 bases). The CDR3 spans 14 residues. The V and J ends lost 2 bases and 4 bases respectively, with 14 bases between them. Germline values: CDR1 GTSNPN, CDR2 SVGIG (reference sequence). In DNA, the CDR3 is TGTGCCTGGAGTCCAGGGGCCGTGACCTATGGCTACACCTTC. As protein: CAWSPGAVTYGYTF.

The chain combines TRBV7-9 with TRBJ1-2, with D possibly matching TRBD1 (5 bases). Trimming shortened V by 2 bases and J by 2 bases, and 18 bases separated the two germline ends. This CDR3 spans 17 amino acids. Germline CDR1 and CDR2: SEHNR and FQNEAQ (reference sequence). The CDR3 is CASSLLSGGTPNYGYTF. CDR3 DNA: TGTGCCAGCAGCTTATTAAGCGGCGGGACCCCCAACTATGGCTACACCTTC.

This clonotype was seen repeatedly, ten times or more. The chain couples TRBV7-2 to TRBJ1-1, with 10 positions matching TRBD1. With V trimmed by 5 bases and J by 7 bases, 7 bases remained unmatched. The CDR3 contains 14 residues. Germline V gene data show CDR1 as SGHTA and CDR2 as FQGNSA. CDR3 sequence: CASSPGGQGLEAFF. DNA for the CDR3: TGTGCCAGCAGCCCGGGGGGACAGGGGCTTGAAGCTTTCTTT.

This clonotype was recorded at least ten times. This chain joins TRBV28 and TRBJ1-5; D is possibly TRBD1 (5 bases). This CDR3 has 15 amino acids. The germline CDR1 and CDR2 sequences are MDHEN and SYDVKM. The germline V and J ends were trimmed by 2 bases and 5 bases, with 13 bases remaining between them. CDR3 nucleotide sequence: TGTGCCAGCAGTTTACTCCGGGACGGGGATCAGCCCCAGCATTTT. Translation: CASSLLRDGDQPQHF. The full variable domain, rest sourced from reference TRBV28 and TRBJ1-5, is DVKVTQSSRYLVKRTGEKVFLECVQDMDHENMFWYRQDPGLGLRLIYFSYDVKMKEKGDIPEGYSVSREKKERFSLILESASTNQTSMYLCASSLLRDGDQPQHFGDGTRLSIL.

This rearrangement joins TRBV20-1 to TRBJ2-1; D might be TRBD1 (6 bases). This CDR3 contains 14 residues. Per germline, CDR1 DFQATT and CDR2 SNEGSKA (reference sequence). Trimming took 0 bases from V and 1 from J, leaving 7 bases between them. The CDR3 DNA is TGCAGTGCTAGAGATCAGGGGTCCTACAATGAGCAGTTCTTC. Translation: CSARDQGSYNEQFF.

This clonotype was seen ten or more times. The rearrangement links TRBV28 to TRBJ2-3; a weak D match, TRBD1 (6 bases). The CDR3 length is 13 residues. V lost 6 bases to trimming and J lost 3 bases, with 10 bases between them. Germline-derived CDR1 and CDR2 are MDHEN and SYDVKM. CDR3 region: CASSSQGTDTQYF. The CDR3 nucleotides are TGTGCCAGCAGCTCCCAGGGGACAGATACGCAGTATTTT. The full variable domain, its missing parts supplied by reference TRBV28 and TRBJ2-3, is DVKVTQSSRYLVKRTGEKVFLECVQDMDHENMFWYRQDPGLGLRLIYFSYDVKMKEKGDIPEGYSVSREKKERFSLILESASTNQTSMYLCASSSQGTDTQYFGPGTRLTVL.

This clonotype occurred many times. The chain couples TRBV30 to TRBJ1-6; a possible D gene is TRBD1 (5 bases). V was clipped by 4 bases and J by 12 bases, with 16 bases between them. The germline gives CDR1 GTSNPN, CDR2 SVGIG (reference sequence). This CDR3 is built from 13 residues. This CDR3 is CAWNRDRRGPLHF. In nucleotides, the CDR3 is TGTGCCTGGAACCGGGACCGACGGGGACCCCTCCACTTT.

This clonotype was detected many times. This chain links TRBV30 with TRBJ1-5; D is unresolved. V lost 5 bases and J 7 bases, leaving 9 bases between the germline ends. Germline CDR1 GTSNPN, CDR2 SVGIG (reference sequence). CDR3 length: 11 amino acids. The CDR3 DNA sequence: TGTGCCTGGGGGGTGCAACAGCCCCAGCATTTT. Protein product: CAWGVQQPQHF.

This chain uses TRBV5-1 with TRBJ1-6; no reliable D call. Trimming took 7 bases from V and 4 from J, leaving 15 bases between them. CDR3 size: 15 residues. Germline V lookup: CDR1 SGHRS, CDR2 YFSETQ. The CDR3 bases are TGCGCCAGCTCCCCCGGGCAGGCTTATAATTCACCCCTCCACTTT. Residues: CASSPGQAYNSPLHF.

As DNA, the CDR3 is TGCGCCAGCAGCTTCGACGGGGGTAATCAGCCCCAGCATTTT. Translated, it gives CASSFDGGNQPQHF. V usage is TRBV5-1 and J usage is TRBJ1-5; tentatively, D is TRBD1 (5 bases). From germline, CDR1 is SGHRS and CDR2 YFSETQ. The CDR3 consists of 14 residues. V shed 2 bases and J shed 4 bases, with 10 bases lying between them. Looking up the rest from reference TRBV5-1 and TRBJ1-5 gives the full variable domain: KAGVTQTPRYLIKTRGQQVTLSCSPISGHRSVSWYQQTPGQGLQFLFEYFSETQRNKGNFPGRFSGRQFSNSRSEMNVSTLELGDSALYLCASSFDGGNQPQHFGDGTRLSIL.

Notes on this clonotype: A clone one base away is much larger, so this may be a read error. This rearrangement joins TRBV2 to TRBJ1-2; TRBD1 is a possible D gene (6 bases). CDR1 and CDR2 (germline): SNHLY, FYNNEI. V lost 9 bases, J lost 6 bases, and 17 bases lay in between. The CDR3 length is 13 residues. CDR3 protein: CASKGGLADGYTF. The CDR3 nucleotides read TGTGCCAGTAAGGGGGGGTTGGCGGATGGCTACACCTTC.